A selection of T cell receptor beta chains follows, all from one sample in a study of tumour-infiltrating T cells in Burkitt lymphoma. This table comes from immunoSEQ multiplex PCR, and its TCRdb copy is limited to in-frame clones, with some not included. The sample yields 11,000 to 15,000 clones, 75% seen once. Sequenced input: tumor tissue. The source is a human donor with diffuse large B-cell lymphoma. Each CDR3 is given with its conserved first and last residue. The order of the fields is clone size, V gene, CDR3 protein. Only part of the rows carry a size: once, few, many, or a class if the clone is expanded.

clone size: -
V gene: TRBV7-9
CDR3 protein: CASSSSTRPEQFF

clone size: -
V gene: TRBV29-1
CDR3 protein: CSVEDQERNGYTF

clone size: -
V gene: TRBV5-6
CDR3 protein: CASSPGERAEQYF

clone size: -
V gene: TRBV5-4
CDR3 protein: CASSPGLAVPFRSSYEQYF

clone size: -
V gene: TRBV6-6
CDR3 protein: CASSPAEGEQYF

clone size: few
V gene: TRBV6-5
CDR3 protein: CASSWATGIGNYGYTF

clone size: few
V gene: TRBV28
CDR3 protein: CASSQGTRTEAFF

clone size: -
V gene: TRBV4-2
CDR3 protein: CASSYGHRNTEAFF

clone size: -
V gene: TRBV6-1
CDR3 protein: CASSERGRGPSGYTF

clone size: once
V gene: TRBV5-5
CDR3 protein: CASSWRDRSIDSNQPQHF

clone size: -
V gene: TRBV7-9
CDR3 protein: CASSLPGGVQYF

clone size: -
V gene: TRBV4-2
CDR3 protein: CASSSGGQETQYF

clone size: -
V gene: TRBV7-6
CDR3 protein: CASSLGGGYNNEQFF

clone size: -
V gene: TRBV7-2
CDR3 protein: CASSQGLAGAGYF

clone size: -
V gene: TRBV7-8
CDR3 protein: CASSWNRDREIGQPQHF

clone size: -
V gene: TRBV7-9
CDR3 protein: CASNLLGDEQFF

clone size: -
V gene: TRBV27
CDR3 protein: CASSLSRWRDGDYEQYF

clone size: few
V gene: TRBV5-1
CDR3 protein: CASSPGTSGSDTQYF

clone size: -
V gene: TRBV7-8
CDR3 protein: CASSLGQNRGGETQYF

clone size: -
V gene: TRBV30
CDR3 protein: CAWSGDRNYGYTF

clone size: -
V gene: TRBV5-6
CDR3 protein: CASSRQGANYGYTF

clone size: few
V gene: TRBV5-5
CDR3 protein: CASSFGGRGKEAFF